This TCR beta chain emerged from a study of cytomegalovirus exposure and HLA in healthy donors. Overall study findings and caveats: Published work reported that the classifier diagnosed cytomegalovirus status with high specificity and sensitivity. Most TCR sequences were seen very rarely across donors, but some public TCRs occurred in many. According to a subsequent analysis, TCR clusters from the first cohort were inclined to appear together in the 130 or so validation repertoires. Specificity of three CMV-associated chains for CMV antigens was verified in vitro.

Some clones are missing from TCRdb's copy, which holds only in-frame ones; the method was immunoSEQ multiplex PCR. Among about 74,000 clones, about 94% were seen once, and the ten largest hold 1.5% to 1.9%. In germline, CDR1 is MDHEN, CDR2 SYDVKM. The CDR3 spans 16 residues. The J segment lost 5 bases and the V segment lost 6 bases, leaving 11 bases of the junction unmatched. A word on this clone: Its matching antigen is unknown.

This clonotype was obtained from a man aged 18 to 29 in good health and CMV-seropositive. The sequencing sample was made of PBMCs. V usage is TRBV28 and J usage is TRBJ2-5, with 11 bases that match TRBD1. In DNA form, the CDR3 reads TGTGCCAGCAGATCTCCGGGACAGGGGGTTTTGGAGACCCAGTACTTC. Residues: CASRSPGQGVLETQYF.